This T cell receptor (beta chain) stems from a study of CD8 T cells in ankylosing spondylitis. Study conclusions and caveats: Enrichment of disease-linked clones was reportedly significant in matched ankylosing spondylitis synovial fluid. About 8 highly homologous variants formed a TCR beta motif that appeared characteristic of ankylosing spondylitis blood. Several of the motif variants were reported before in synovial fluid and blood from reactive arthritis.

This clonotype was seen more than once but under ten times. The antigen is not known. Libraries of TCR beta came from quantitative 5'-RACE with molecular barcodes. TCRdb called the 5' RACE reads again in MiXCR, with one record for every CDR3 protein. The sample yields 750,000 to 850,000 distinct CDR3 sequences, 10% to 15% seen once. This CDR3 comprises 15 residues. With 3 bases clipped from V and 3 bases from J, the junction kept 5 bases outside the gene matches. Germline V gene data show CDR1 as SGHAT and CDR2 as FQDESV (reference sequence). V is TRBV11-1 and J is TRBJ2-1; 7 nucleotides match TRBD1. Material for sequencing was blood, either unsorted or a sorted T cell fraction (not recorded which). This receptor was obtained from a male donor with ankylosing spondylitis. The CDR3 is CASSFSRDSYNEQFF. CDR3 nucleotide sequence: TGTGCCAGCAGCTTTAGCCGGGACAGCTACAATGAGCAGTTCTTC.